Listed below are T cell receptor beta chains from one sample, sequenced in a study of CD8 T cells in ankylosing spondylitis. TCRdb fed the 5' RACE reads into MiXCR, producing one record per CDR3 protein. This table has approximately 520,000 distinct CDR3 sequences, approximately 5.3% appearing once. Sequenced sample: blood, either unsorted or a sorted T cell fraction (not recorded which). The receptor set was obtained from a male donor with ankylosing spondylitis. The CDR3 runs from the conserved cysteine through the conserved F or W. Fields, in order: V gene, clone size, J gene, D gene, CDR3 DNA, CDR3 protein. D genes are given only for firm matches. Clone sizes are given selectively: once, few, many, or a class where the clone is expanded.

TRBV28	many	TRBJ2-1	TRBD1	TGTGCCAGCAGTGAATACAGGGGGAAGCAGTTCTTC	CASSEYRGKQFF
TRBV20-1	few	TRBJ2-1	-	TGCAGTGCTAGGTTTTTCAATGAGCAGTTCTTC	CSARFFNEQFF
TRBV5-1	many	TRBJ1-6	-	TGCGCCAGCAGTCCAGGGTTGAGTTCACCCCTCCACTTT	CASSPGLSSPLHF
TRBV18	-	TRBJ2-7	-	TGTGCCAGCTCACCGAGGTCGGAGGGGTCTCGGTACGAGCAGTACTTC	CASSPRSEGSRYEQYF
TRBV7-7	-	TRBJ2-1	-	TGTGCTAGCAGCTTAAAACAGAATGAGCAGTTCTTC	CASSLKQNEQFF
TRBV3-1	-	TRBJ1-1	-	TGTGCCAGCAGCCAAGGGCCCGGGCACGCTTTCTTT	CASSQGPGHAFF
TRBV5-1	many	TRBJ2-2	TRBD2	TGCGCCAGCAGCTTCTGGGGGGGAAACACCGGGGAGCTGTTTTTT	CASSFWGGNTGELFF
TRBV20-1	-	TRBJ2-3	TRBD2	TGCAGTGCTCCAATTAGCGGGTCTAGCACAGATACGCAGTATTTT	CSAPISGSSTDTQYF
TRBV5-5	many	TRBJ2-1	-	TGTGCCAGCAGCATTGGAGCGGGCCGCAATGAGCAGTTCTTC	CASSIGAGRNEQFF
TRBV28	many	TRBJ1-1	-	TGTGCCAGCAGTTTGATAGGGGACGACACTGAAGCTTTCTTT	CASSLIGDDTEAFF
TRBV29-1	many	TRBJ1-1	-	TGCAGCGTTGCTCAGAACACTGAAGCTTTCTTT	CSVAQNTEAFF
TRBV5-1	many	TRBJ2-1	-	TGCGCCAGCAGCTTGGCAGGGAGCTCCTACAATGAGCAGTTCTTC	CASSLAGSSYNEQFF
TRBV5-6	many	TRBJ1-1	-	TGTGCCAGCAGCCGGTGGGACCGGGCCACTGAAGCTTTCTTT	CASSRWDRATEAFF
TRBV7-9	many	TRBJ1-5	TRBD1	TGTGCCAGCAGCCCAGGGGGAAGCAATCAGCCCCAGCATTTT	CASSPGGSNQPQHF
TRBV19	-	TRBJ2-2	-	TGTGCCAGTAGTATAGAACAAGACACCGGGGAGCTGTTTTTT	CASSIEQDTGELFF
TRBV10-1	many	TRBJ2-2	-	TGCGCCAGCAGTGATCTGGGAAATACCGGGGAGCTGTTTTTT	CASSDLGNTGELFF
TRBV6-2/TRBV6-3	many	TRBJ2-7	TRBD1	TGTGCCAGCAGTAGGCAGGGGGCATTCGAGCAGTACTTC	CASSRQGAFEQYF
TRBV6-5	many	TRBJ1-1	-	TGTGCCAGCAGTTACCGAGGGGCAACGAACACTGAAGCTTTCTTT	CASSYRGATNTEAFF
TRBV20-1	many	TRBJ2-7	TRBD1	TGCAGTGCTAGAGACCTCCCGGGACAGGGGTTCTACGAGCAGTACTTC	CSARDLPGQGFYEQYF
TRBV5-1	many	TRBJ2-7	-	TGCGCCAGCAGCCTTTACCGCGAGCAGTACTTC	CASSLYREQYF
TRBV20-1	many	TRBJ1-1	-	TGCAGTGCTAGGGTCAGACTGGGAACTGAAGCTTTCTTT	CSARVRLGTEAFF
TRBV20-1	many	TRBJ2-1	TRBD2	TGCAGTGCTAGAGATATCGGACTAGCGGGAGCCAATGAGCAGTTCTTC	CSARDIGLAGANEQFF
TRBV20-1	many	TRBJ2-1	TRBD2	TGCAGTGCTCCCCGGACTAGCGGGGGGAGTGAGCAGTTCTTC	CSAPRTSGGSEQFF
TRBV4-3	many	TRBJ1-5	-	TGCGCCAGCAGCCAAGACCCCGGGGCCGGACAGCCCCAGCATTTT	CASSQDPGAGQPQHF
TRBV5-5	many	TRBJ1-1	-	TGTGCCAGCAGCCCCTACCCTTACAAGGAACAAGAAGCTTTCTTT	CASSPYPYKEQEAFF
TRBV29-1	many	TRBJ1-2	TRBD1	TGCAGCGTTCGACAGGGTCCCTATGGCTACACCTTC	CSVRQGPYGYTF
TRBV5-1	many	TRBJ1-1	TRBD1	TGCGCCAGCAGCTTGACCGGGACAGGGAGAACTGAAGCTTTCTTT	CASSLTGTGRTEAFF
TRBV29-1	many	TRBJ1-3	-	TGCAGCGTCGCACAGGGCTCTGGAAACACCATATATTTT	CSVAQGSGNTIYF
TRBV29-1	many	TRBJ2-3	-	TGCAGCGCCGAACACCCTTCTGGCACAGATACGCAGTATTTT	CSAEHPSGTDTQYF
TRBV27	once	TRBJ2-7	-	TGTGCCAGCAGTCGAATGGGACGGAGTTACGAGCAGTACTTC	CASSRMGRSYEQYF
TRBV4-1	many	TRBJ2-5	-	TGCGCCAGCAGCCAACTTGGAAAGACCCAGTACTTC	CASSQLGKTQYF
TRBV27	many	TRBJ2-7	TRBD2	TGTGCCAGCAGTCCAGGGACTAGCCTCCGCGAGCAGTACTTC	CASSPGTSLREQYF
TRBV5-1	many	TRBJ2-7	TRBD1	TGCGCCAGCAGCTGGGACAGGAGCGAGCAGTACTTC	CASSWDRSEQYF
TRBV28	-	TRBJ1-2	-	TGTGCCAGCAGTTTAGATCGGACCGAATATGGCTACACCTTC	CASSLDRTEYGYTF
TRBV7-2	many	TRBJ2-5	TRBD2	TGTGCCAGCAGCTCTACGGGACTAGCATGGGAGACCCAGTACTTC	CASSSTGLAWETQYF
TRBV7-2	many	TRBJ2-7	-	TGTGCCAGCAGCTTAGGTACCCGGGAGACGACCTACGAGCAGTACTTC	CASSLGTRETTYEQYF
TRBV19	many	TRBJ2-7	-	TGTGCCAGTAGCATCACGGGAGTCTACGAGCAGTACTTC	CASSITGVYEQYF
TRBV28	many	TRBJ1-1	-	TGTGCCAGCAGACTACTCCTACAGGCGATGAACACTGAAGCTTTCTTT	CASRLLLQAMNTEAFF
TRBV20-1	many	TRBJ2-1	TRBD2	TGCAGTGCAAGGTCTAGCGGGGGGCCTTACAATGAGCAGTTCTTC	CSARSSGGPYNEQFF
TRBV6-1	-	TRBJ2-3	TRBD2	TGTGCCAGCAGTCTGCCTAGCGGGGGGGCAGGCGATACGCAGTATTTT	CASSLPSGGAGDTQYF
TRBV4-2	many	TRBJ2-1	TRBD1	TGTGCCAGCAGCATAGGAAACAGGGGGATGCAGTTCTTC	CASSIGNRGMQFF
TRBV4-2	many	TRBJ2-2	-	TGTGCCAGCAGCCAAGGGCCTGAAACCGGGGAGCTGTTTTTT	CASSQGPETGELFF
TRBV3-1	-	TRBJ1-1	-	TGTGCCAGCAGCCAAGGATCCCTAGAGGTGGTTGTAGCTTTCTTT	CASSQGSLEVVVAFF
TRBV5-1	many	TRBJ2-3	-	TGCGCCAGTAACAAAAGACAGGGAGGCGCAGATACGCAGTATTTT	CASNKRQGGADTQYF
TRBV20-1	many	TRBJ2-3	-	TGCAGTGCTAGTGTAGGACCCTACACAGATACGCAGTATTTT	CSASVGPYTDTQYF
TRBV7-9	many	TRBJ2-1	-	TGTGCCAGCAGCTACGGTAGCGCCGAGCAGTTCTTC	CASSYGSAEQFF
TRBV20-1	-	TRBJ1-3	-	TGCAGTGCGTATGACCCGATTCCGCGGGGAAACACCATATATTTT	CSAYDPIPRGNTIYF
TRBV19	-	TRBJ1-2	TRBD1	TGTGCCAGTAGCAGGACAGGGGGCGCTTGGTATGATGGCTACACCTTC	CASSRTGGAWYDGYTF
TRBV4-1	many	TRBJ2-1	-	TGCGCCAGCAGCCAAGGGTTAGGGCCCTACAATGAGCAGTTCTTC	CASSQGLGPYNEQFF
TRBV20-1	many	TRBJ1-4	TRBD1	TGCAGTGCTAGGACAGGGGCTGTTGAAAAACTGTTTTTT	CSARTGAVEKLFF
TRBV5-1	many	TRBJ2-1	TRBD2	TGCGCCAGCAGCTTGGGCCTAGCGGGAGATGAGCAGTTCTTC	CASSLGLAGDEQFF
TRBV4-2	many	TRBJ1-5	-	TGTGCCAGCGGCGGGGCAGGGAGTTCGATAAATCAGCCCCAGCATTTT	CASGGAGSSINQPQHF
TRBV7-9	-	TRBJ2-3	TRBD2	TGTGCCAGCAGCGTTCAGCGCGGGGGTATGAATACGCAGTATTTT	CASSVQRGGMNTQYF
TRBV7-2	many	TRBJ2-2	-	TGTGCCAGCAGCTTATCATATGGGGAGCTGTTTTTT	CASSLSYGELFF
TRBV12-3/TRBV12-4	many	TRBJ1-1	-	TGTGCCACCGAAGGGGGAGGAGGTGAAGCTTTCTTT	CATEGGGGEAFF
TRBV6-1	many	TRBJ2-3	TRBD2	TGTGCCAGCAGTGATGGGGGGGACCTCACAGATACGCAGTATTTT	CASSDGGDLTDTQYF
TRBV20-1	many	TRBJ2-1	TRBD2	TGCAGTGCTACGCTAGCGGGATTGATGACACCGAAGCAGTTCTTC	CSATLAGLMTPKQFF
TRBV27	many	TRBJ2-1	-	TGTGCCAGCAGTTTATCTGGACTGAACAATGAGCAGTTCTTC	CASSLSGLNNEQFF
TRBV20-1	-	TRBJ1-6	-	TGCAGTGCTAGAGGTTACAATTCACCCCTCCACTTT	CSARGYNSPLHF
TRBV27	few	TRBJ2-1	-	TGTGCCAGCAGTTTCCTTCCGGTTAGCTCCTACAATGAGCAGTTCTTC	CASSFLPVSSYNEQFF